What follows describes a single T cell receptor beta chain. Its antigen target is currently unknown. No quality values exist for individual bases; no much larger clone is one base distant. The data originate from a study of cytomegalovirus exposure and HLA in healthy donors (dated by TCRdb to the late 2010s). Concerning the study at large: According to an earlier analysis of a few hundred of the donors, some 180 million T cells yielded over 100 million unique TCR beta sequences and roughly 280 Gb of sequence data. Of the 300 to 500 genotyped donors, 65% to 90% were placed in the genetic ancestry cluster associated with self-reported Caucasian donors. The study combined high-throughput TCR immunosequencing, statistical association of individual TCRs with disease status, and machine learning to predict cytomegalovirus infection status. All discovery cohort repertoires had been generated on a single sequencing platform. Roughly 5 DR-DQ haplotypes were treated as single units for association and clustering because of strong linkage in the cohort. Alongside the repertoire data, information on donor age, sex, ethnicity and CMV serostatus was compiled. About 280 gigabases of sequencing data and around 90 million unique TCR sequences made up an early release that covered 500 to 700 HLA-typed donors. Genome-wide SNP genotypes for about 60% of the roughly 670 donors were used in a later genetic analysis, which treated that subset as a discovery cohort. To decide whether each TCR beta V gene segment behaved as functional or pseudogenic, an earlier analysis of some 600 of the donors relied on high-throughput TCR beta sequencing. HLA typing included class I and class II loci at four-digit resolution. A later analysis re-examined previously published TCR beta repertoires from 500 to 700 donors and added high-resolution HLA genotyping to investigate patterns of TCR occurrence. In addition to the first cohort of 500 to 850 subjects, a separate validation cohort of around 110 different subjects was used. The number of donors typed differed by locus, with 629-630 for A, B, C, DRB1 and DQB1, roughly 520 for DQA1, about 610 for DPA1, and some 470 for DPB1. Among roughly 400 genotyped donors of the cohort, an average of approximately 240,000 unique TCR beta nucleotide sequences were sequenced per donor, 15% to 20% of them non-productive. The study aimed to test whether signatures of past pathogen exposure could be identified by cataloging public T cell receptors. Using immunosequencing, the study profiled T cell repertoires from 666 subjects and related those repertoires to cytomegalovirus serostatus. In the later analysis, no new phenotypic data were used to find candidate immune exposures; instead, reliance was placed on TCR beta sequences and their occurrence across donors. What the work shows at the level of the full study, not this receptor alone: Because some donors lacked HLA typing at each locus, the association tests relied only on the typed subset. The classifier was reported to diagnose cytomegalovirus status with high specificity and sensitivity in both the original and validation cohorts. A few of the identified cytomegalovirus-associated TCR beta chains were confirmed in vitro to be specific for cytomegalovirus antigens. An association between a missense DCLRE1C variant and V-gene and J-gene trimming of TCR beta chains was found in a later genetic analysis and replicated in an independent cohort. A later analysis associated 17,000 or so TCR beta sequences with specific HLA alleles at a false discovery rate of 0.05. Several of the top co-occurrence clusters appeared to be linked to parvovirus B19, influenza, CMV and Epstein-Barr virus, according to a later analysis. According to a later analysis, TCR association rates differed among HLA loci, with DRB1 alleles showing the most associated TCRs and HLA-C alleles showing the fewest. Sequencing depth was assumed to be roughly uniform across donors in the presence/absence analyses, though that assumption may not hold. A further reported finding was that TCR beta sequences accurately predicted the HLA-A and HLA-B alleles for most subjects in the first cohort. In a later genetic analysis, fewer N-insertions in productive TCRs were reported among donors in an Asian-associated ancestry cluster than the roughly 640-donor mean. Linkage disequilibrium might explain the correlated functional status among segregating V segments, but an unknown experimental factor could not be ruled out. In the study, about 150 TCR beta chains were listed as associated with cytomegalovirus. In this cohort, only TCR beta chains were sequenced, and detectable features were limited by the absence of alpha or paired-chain data. According to a later analysis, most CMV-associated TCR beta chains appeared to be HLA-restricted, and the HLA associations seemed to be driven largely by CMV exposure. When HLA alleles, especially DR and DQ, strongly co-occurred, TCR associations were difficult to assign to individual alleles. The authors suggested that the approach could potentially be extended to other disease states and immunological phenotypes. Because counts were too low, seventeen rarely observed V segments, including chromosome 9 orphons, were excluded from the earlier analysis of about 500 of the donors. A cluster of highly shared sequence variants was judged likely to represent a technical artifact of the sequencing pipeline. The 87-base-pair reads could not distinguish some IMGT-functional V segments, including TRBV6-2 and TRBV6-3, so those segments were excluded. Most TCR sequences were seen in very few donors, while some public TCRs were found in many individuals. In a later analysis, HLA-associated TCR beta chains showed more clonal expansion and lower generation probabilities than non-associated chains that were equally common. For the cohort, immune exposure information was limited to CMV serostatus. Broadly in line with IMGT annotations, most TCR beta V segments showed up in productive rearrangements about 90% or about 30% of the time in an earlier analysis of 587 of the donors.

The cohort comprised hundreds of healthy bone marrow donors. At the time of sampling, every cohort member was nominally healthy, though immune exposures that went unrecorded were likely present. CMV serostatus was recorded as positive for some 300 and negative for about 50% of the roughly 670 cohort members, whereas no CMV serostatus was recorded for the donor in question. Every donor gave a peripheral blood sample, and the peripheral blood mononuclear cells from that sample were used for TCR beta sequencing. Genomic DNA extraction from the blood cell samples was performed with the Qiagen DNeasy Blood Extraction Kit. CDR1 and CDR2 (WSHSY, SAAADI) derive from the germline V gene. V loses 5 bases at its end and J loses 5 bases; junction bases beyond the gene matches: 7. The cysteine opens and the phenylalanine closes a CDR3 of 16 amino acids. Only CDR3 DNA is held: 48 bases, read in frame from base 1.

Library preparation employed the immunoSEQ multiplex PCR assay. The multiplex PCR relied on a mix of 60 forward primers for TCR Vbeta segments and 13 reverse primers for TCR Jbeta segments. A multiplex PCR assay on genomic DNA amplified the CDR3 region of rearranged TCR beta genes. On the Illumina HiSeq System, the amplified TCR beta libraries were sequenced as 87-base-pair reads. The paper's processing steps were these. Across the roughly 640 repertoires, a later analysis counted roughly 84 million unique TCR beta chains, around 11 million of which were shared by at least two donors. Raw reads were error-corrected and collapsed into unique sequences with a nearest-neighbor algorithm that merged closely related sequences to remove PCR and sequencing errors. To assign V, D and J gene segments, CDR3 sequences were aligned to IMGT reference sequences. For a sequence to be retained, at least a six-nucleotide match to both a V gene segment and a J gene segment was required. A rearrangement was called productive if the CDR3 had no stop codons and remained in frame with V and J, and every other rearrangement was called non-productive. Following IMGT convention, CDR3 was defined as the stretch from the second conserved V-encoded cysteine up to the conserved J-encoded phenylalanine. The earlier analysis of approximately 500 of the donors excluded sequences that lacked an unambiguous match to a single V gene segment. In an earlier analysis of some 590 of the donors, a V segment was called functional when productive rearrangements were above 56.7%, and segregating when the standard deviation between donors exceeded 5%. To diagnose cytomegalovirus status from the catalog of TCR beta chain sequences, a statistical classification framework was built. In a later analysis, TCR nucleotide sequences were compared against IMGT/GENE-DB human TR gene sequences so that V and J genes could be assigned. Using the TCRdist pipeline, a later analysis assigned CDR3 sequences along with most-parsimonious VDJ recombination scenarios. In a later analysis, each TCR beta chain was defined by its CDR3 amino acid sequence together with its V-gene family, and reads without a unique V-gene family were excluded. A later analysis removed 592 highly shared, low-generation-probability nucleotide sequences to deal with suspected cross-contamination and a sequencing artifact. In a later analysis, a clonal expansion index for each public chain was calculated from normalized within-repertoire ranks of inferred template counts. Generation probabilities in a later analysis came from a VDJ recombination model fitted to out-of-frame rearrangements, and those results were checked against IGoR. In a later analysis, TCR-TCR, TCR-HLA and TCR-CMV co-occurrence was scored with hypergeometric tests, and a repertoire-size bias correction was applied to TCR pairs. In a later analysis, false discovery rates were estimated by permuting HLA or CMV assignments 20 times. In a later analysis, co-occurring TCRs were grouped using DBSCAN, and TCRdist sequence similarity was added for clustering within HLA-allele-positive subsets. For co-occurrence clustering, repertoires with fewer than 30,000 or more than 120,000 public chains were excluded, along with roughly 5 repertoires with anomalous nucleotide sharing. This is the immuneACCESS table as TCRdb keeps it, with only in-frame sequences that have V and J called. A part of the clones is gone; compared with another copy, unresolved V genes explain less than half, and the rest is unexplained. V and J calls and clone size are as listed in that table; D and trimming were resolved from the DNA. For this sample there are approximately 100,000 clones; about 76% appear just once. The ten biggest clones cover roughly 8% of the sample.

This receptor was taken from a human donor in good health. Sequenced material: PBMCs. Rearrangement joined TRBV10-2 to TRBJ2-3, with TRBD2 matching 13 junction bases. The DNA sequence follows: TGCGCCAGCAGTCTACTAGCGGGAGGGCCTCAAGATACGCAGTATTTT. The translation is CASSLLAGGPQDTQYF.